Below are 2 T cell receptor beta chains sequenced from a single sample in a study of blood T cells in healthy people across ages. Sample-barcoded 5' priming and a J-beta primer mix drove a second PCR of about 6 to 12 cycles. MiXCR, applied by TCRdb to the 5' RACE reads, yields one record per CDR3 protein. The sample consists of around 710,000 distinct CDR3 sequences, more than 40% of them appearing once. Sequences were obtained from blood. The source of these receptors is a woman aged 60 to 75 in good health.

This clonotype appeared a few times. This chain uses TRBV7-3 with TRBJ2-1, with 12 bases lining up with TRBD2. This CDR3 contains 16 residues. Germline loops: CDR1 SGHTA, CDR2 FQGTGA. Trimming at V came to 6 bases and at J to 7 bases, leaving 10 bases not matched to a gene. The CDR3 loop reads CASRDPSGGVSNEQFF. CDR3 nucleotide sequence: TGTGCCAGCAGGGATCCTAGCGGGGGGGTGTCGAATGAGCAGTTCTTC.

As for this clonotype: A much larger clone lies a single base off, so this may be a read error. V and J are TRBV5-1 and TRBJ2-4, with 7 positions matching TRBD2. Germline values: CDR1 SGHRS, CDR2 YFSETQ. The CDR3 spans 16 residues. The CDR3 bases are TGCCCCAGCAGCTTGGAGGCTAGCGGAGGCAAAAACATTCAGTACTTC. Translation: CPSSLEASGGKNIQYF.